This T cell receptor (beta chain) emerged from a study of blood T cell repertoires in COVID-19. Study-wide context: Acute and convalescent COVID-19 samples came from the United States, Italy and Spain. Sources were T cells, B-cell-depleted T cells, or PBMCs; the material itself was cDNA or gDNA.

Per the original data handling: Nucleated cell number was recorded as an estimate derived from reference gene primer amplification. Using immunoSEQ multiplex PCR, the repertoire was profiled, and TCRdb retains in-frame clones only, with some absent. For V, J and clone size, that table is used; D and trimming come from the DNA. The profile shows over 250,000 clones, 80% to 90% of them singletons. The CDR3 covers 15 residues. Germline-derived CDR1 and CDR2 are SNHLY and FYNNEI. The ends lost 5 bases at V and 0 bases at J; junction bases unmatched: 2. V usage is TRBV2 and J usage is TRBJ2-2; 8 bases agree with TRBD2. The sequenced material came from peripheral blood. The TCR was taken from a woman between 65 and 79 years old with acute or convalescent COVID-19. The CDR3: CASSYSGANTGELFF. The CDR3 DNA sequence: TGTGCCAGCAGTTATAGCGGGGCGAACACCGGGGAGCTGTTTTTT.